Each of the 22 T cell receptor beta chains below was sequenced from the same sample in a study of cytomegalovirus exposure and HLA in healthy donors. The PCR used 60 Vbeta and 13 Jbeta primers. Using immunoSEQ multiplex PCR, the repertoire was profiled, and TCRdb retains in-frame clones only, with some absent. The data show about 140,000 clones, over 60% seen once. Sequences were obtained from PBMCs. These receptor sequences come from a man aged 35-49 years in good health and CMV-seronegative.

This chain uses TRBV30 with TRBJ2-5; 7 bases are shared with TRBD1. V was clipped by 7 bases and J by 5 bases; unmatched bases: 13. The CDR3 runs to 14 residues. From germline, CDR1 is GTSNPN and CDR2 SVGIG (reference sequence). CDR3 sequence reads: CAYDPGQRGETQYF. CDR3 bases: TGTGCCTACGATCCGGGACAGCGAGGGGAGACCCAGTACTTC.

The sample holds a few counts of this clone. The chain has TRBV30 and TRBJ1-4, with no clear D. V lost 3 bases and J lost 4, with 15 bases in between. Germline V gene sequence: CDR1 GTSNPN, CDR2 SVGIG (reference sequence). The CDR3 covers 15 residues. DNA of the CDR3: TGTGCCTGGAGGACATCAGACCCACGTAATGAAAAACTGTTTTTT. This gives the protein CAWRTSDPRNEKLFF.

This CDR3 reads CASSQKGRDGPSYEQYF. CDR3 coding DNA: TGCGCCAGCAGTCAAAAGGGGCGGGATGGGCCCTCCTACGAGCAGTACTTC. The chain uses TRBV23-1 and TRBJ2-7; a possible D gene is TRBD2 (6 bases). TRBV23-1 carries the ORF label, with uncertain function. This CDR3 is 17 amino acids long. Trimming removed 2 bases at V and 0 bases at J, with 17 bases between.

The chain links TRBV7-9 to TRBJ1-4; D unresolved. The germline CDR1 and CDR2 sequences are SEHNR and FQNEAQ (reference sequence). The V and J ends lost 5 bases and 3 bases respectively, with 13 bases between them. CDR3 length: 15 amino acids. The CDR3 DNA follows: TGTGCCAGCAGCCCCAAGTATGAGTCTAATGAAAAACTGTTTTTT. Protein sequence: CASSPKYESNEKLFF.

This clone was detected once. The CDR3 coding sequence is TGTGCCAGCAGCCAAGGGACAGGGGAGGTCGGTGGCTACACCTTC. Its translation is CASSQGTGEVGGYTF. The chain has TRBV7-2 and TRBJ1-2, with 10 nucleotides matching TRBD1. The CDR3 is 15 amino acids. The V gene end was trimmed by 5 bases and the J gene end by 7 bases; junction bases not matched to a gene: 10. Germline loops: CDR1 SGHTA, CDR2 FQGNSA.

This clone has only a few counts. This chain links TRBV25-1 with TRBJ2-7; the match to TRBD2 covers 10 bases. Trimming removed 7 bases from V and 4 bases from J; junction bases left unmatched: 7. The CDR3 length is 14 residues. Germline CDR1 and CDR2: MGHDK and SYGVNS. CDR3 DNA: TGTGCCAGCACCCCAACTAGCGGGGTGTACGAGCAGTACTTC. It specifies CASTPTSGVYEQYF.

This clone was counted only a few times. Other DNA sequences from this sample encode an identical CDR3 as well. V and J are TRBV9 and TRBJ1-3, with 7 bases that match TRBD1. Per germline, CDR1 SGDLS and CDR2 YYNGEE. V lost 1 base and J lost 2; bases outside the gene matches: 0. The CDR3 consists of 14 residues. The CDR3 here is CASSVQGAGNTIYF. The CDR3 DNA sequence: TGTGCCAGCAGCGTACAGGGGGCTGGAAACACCATATATTTT.

The chain combines TRBV5-6 with TRBJ1-3, with 7 nucleotides matching TRBD1. This CDR3 comprises 13 residues. Germline V lookup: CDR1 SGHDT, CDR2 YYEEEE. After removal of 0 bases from V and 10 bases from J, the junction contained 4 bases not matched to a gene. The CDR3 region has the DNA TGTGCCAGCAGCTTGGAACAGGGGACGACCATATATTTT. This gives the protein CASSLEQGTTIYF.

This chain uses TRBV10-3 with TRBJ2-3; a possible D gene is TRBD2 (5 bases). The CDR3 covers 16 residues. Germline CDR1 reads ENHRY; CDR2 reads SYGVKD. Trimming took off 2 bases at V and 0 bases at J, with 12 bases between the two ends. CDR3 nucleotides: TGTGCCATCAGTGAGCGCGGAGGTACTAGCACAGATACGCAGTATTTT. It codes for CAISERGGTSTDTQYF.

The rearrangement links TRBV7-8 to TRBJ2-7; D may be TRBD2 (5 bases). The V end was cut by 5 bases, the J end by 3 bases, with 8 bases between. Germline assignment: CDR1 SGHVS and CDR2 FQNEAQ. The CDR3 length is 12 residues. The DNA for the CDR3 is TGTGCCAGCAGCCCCCGGGACTACGAGCAGTACTTC. Translated, it gives CASSPRDYEQYF.

The chain recombines TRBV15 with TRBJ1-1; maybe TRBD1 (5 bases). Germline V gene data show CDR1 as LNHNV and CDR2 as YYDKDF (reference sequence). The CDR3 covers 16 residues. Trimming took off 0 bases at V and 5 bases at J, with 16 bases between the two ends. CDR3 region: CATSRDFSGGGTEAFF. The CDR3 DNA reads as TGTGCCACCAGCAGAGATTTTTCGGGTGGGGGGACTGAAGCTTTCTTT. The full variable domain, its missing parts supplied by reference TRBV15 and TRBJ1-1, is DAMVIQNPRYQVTQFGKPVTLSCSQTLNHNVMYWYQQKSSQAPKLLFHYYDKDFNNEADTPDNFQSRRPNTSFCFLDIRSPGLGDTAMYLCATSRDFSGGGTEAFFGQGTRLTVV.

V is TRBV7-8 and J is TRBJ1-1; the D is unclear. Trimming cost V 5 bases and J 5 bases, with 15 bases left between them. The germline V gene encodes CDR1 SGHVS and CDR2 FQNEAQ. The CDR3 extends over 14 amino acids. The CDR3 loop is CASSTGRDRTEAFF. The DNA of the CDR3 is TGTGCCAGCAGCACCGGACGGGATCGGACTGAAGCTTTCTTT. Filled out from reference TRBV7-8 and TRBJ1-1, the complete variable domain reads GAGVSQSPRYKVAKRGQDVALRCDPISGHVSLFWYQQALGQGPEFLTYFQNEAQLDKSGLPSDRFFAERPEGSVSTLKIQRTQQEDSAVYLCASSTGRDRTEAFFGQGTRLTVV.

This clone has just a few counts. The chain employs TRBV6-6 and TRBJ2-2; 9 bases map to TRBD2. The CDR3 has 15 amino acids. V lost 6 bases to trimming and J lost 4 bases; unmatched junction nucleotides: 6. Germline CDR1 reads MNHNY; CDR2 reads SVGAGI (reference sequence). The CDR3 region is CASSPSGAGTGELFF. Written as DNA, the CDR3 is TGTGCCAGCAGCCCTAGCGGGGCGGGCACCGGGGAGCTGTTTTTT.

The gene calls are TRBV6-6 and TRBJ1-1; TRBD1 agrees at 10 bases. Germline V gives CDR1 MNHNY, CDR2 SVGAGI (reference sequence). This CDR3 contains 14 residues. The junction had 6 bases not matched to a gene; V was cut back by 8 bases and J by 3 bases. The CDR3 DNA reads TGTGCCAGCCGCCTCGGACAGGGGGACACTGAAGCTTTCTTT. Translation gives CASRLGQGDTEAFF.

There are a few counts of this clone. The chain employs TRBV28 and TRBJ1-2; D not certain. The CDR3 is 13 amino acids. Germline lookup yields CDR1 MDHEN and CDR2 SYDVKM. Trimming removed 5 bases from V and 9 bases from J, with 16 bases in between. CDR3 bases: TGTGCCAGCAGTCTAGGACTGACTATGAGCTACACCTTC. Its translation is CASSLGLTMSYTF.

The chain carries TRBV5-1 and TRBJ1-1, with 7 bases matching TRBD1. The CDR3 has 12 amino acids. Germline loops: CDR1 SGHRS, CDR2 YFSETQ. J gave up 8 bases and V 3 bases, and 4 bases lay outside the gene matches. CDR3 DNA sequence: TGCGCCAGCAGCTCGACAGGGAGGGAAGCTTTCTTT. Translating gives CASSSTGREAFF.

Here the CDR3 DNA reads TGCGCCAGCAGCCAAGATATCGGCCCAGGGTATAACTATGGCTACACCTTC. This encodes CASSQDIGPGYNYGYTF. The chain employs TRBV4-3 and TRBJ1-2, with a weak D call TRBD1 (5 bases). The CDR3 runs to 17 residues. CDR1 LGHNA and CDR2 YSLEER come from the germline V gene. Trimming removed 0 bases from V and 1 base from J, with 15 bases in between.

This chain joins TRBV7-2 and TRBJ1-2, with a tentative D call TRBD1 (5 bases). The germline V and J ends were trimmed by 1 base and 2 bases, with 11 bases remaining between them. Germline loops: CDR1 SGHTA, CDR2 FQGNSA. The CDR3 length is 15 residues. This chain's CDR3 is CASSLGGAGNYGYTF. For the CDR3, the DNA is TGTGCCAGCAGCTTAGGCGGGGCAGGGAACTATGGCTACACCTTC.

This clone was observed a few times. The V and J genes are TRBV21-1 and TRBJ2-7; TRBD1, the table's D call, was not compared with the DNA. TRBV21-1 is a listed pseudogene. This CDR3 region has 14 residues. This CDR3 reads CASRTTVSTYEQYF. In DNA, the CDR3 is TGTGCCAGCAGGACGACAGTAAGTACCTACGAGCAGTACTTC.

This clone was detected a few times. The chain joins TRBV6-1 to TRBJ1-5; weak D call: TRBD1 (6 bases). V dropped 5 bases and J dropped 5 bases, with 16 bases sitting between them. The CDR3 runs 15 residues. Germline values: CDR1 MNHNS, CDR2 SASEGT. The CDR3, as DNA: TGTGCCAGCAGTCGTACAGGGTGGGTGGATCAGCCCCAGCATTTT. Translated, it gives CASSRTGWVDQPQHF.

The chain employs TRBV2 and TRBJ2-3; no clear D. From germline, CDR1 is SNHLY and CDR2 FYNNEI. The V gene lost 2 bases and the J gene lost 0 bases, with 9 bases spanning the gap. CDR3 length: 15 residues. In DNA, the CDR3 is TGTGCCAGCAGTGAACAGGCTACTAGCACAGATACGCAGTATTTT. Encoded protein: CASSEQATSTDTQYF.

The rearrangement links TRBV9 to TRBJ2-7; TRBD1 matches 9 bases. Unmatched junction bases numbered 14, after V lost 0 bases and J lost 4 bases. Germline values: CDR1 SGDLS, CDR2 YYNGEE. There are 18 residues in the CDR3. CDR3 in amino acids: CASSVGGGGPGQGYEQYF. The CDR3 bases are TGTGCCAGCAGCGTAGGAGGAGGAGGTCCGGGACAGGGTTACGAGCAGTACTTC.